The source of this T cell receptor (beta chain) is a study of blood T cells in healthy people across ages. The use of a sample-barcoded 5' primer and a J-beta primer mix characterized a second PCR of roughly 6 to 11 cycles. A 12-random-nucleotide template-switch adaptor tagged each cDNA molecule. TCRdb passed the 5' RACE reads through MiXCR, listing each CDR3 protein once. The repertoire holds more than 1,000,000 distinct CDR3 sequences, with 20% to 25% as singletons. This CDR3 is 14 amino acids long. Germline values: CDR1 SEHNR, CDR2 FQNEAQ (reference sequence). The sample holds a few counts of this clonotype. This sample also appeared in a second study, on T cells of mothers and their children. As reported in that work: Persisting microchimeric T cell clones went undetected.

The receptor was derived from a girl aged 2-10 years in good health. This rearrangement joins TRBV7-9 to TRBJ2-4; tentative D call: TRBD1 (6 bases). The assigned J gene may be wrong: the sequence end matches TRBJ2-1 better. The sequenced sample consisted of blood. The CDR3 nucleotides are TGTGCCAGCAGCCCACAGGGCCTTAAAAACATTCAGTTCTTC. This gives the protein CASSPQGLKNIQFF.